This T cell receptor beta chain was obtained from a study of blood T cell repertoires in COVID-19. On the study more broadly: Samples of COVID-19 (acute and convalescent) were obtained from the United States, Italy and Spain. The analysed material was cDNA or gDNA that came from T cells, B-cell-depleted T cells, or PBMCs.

Authors' processing steps: From reference gene primer amplification, estimates of nucleated cell counts were derived. Only in-frame clones appear in the TCRdb table, and some are missing; sequencing was by immunoSEQ multiplex PCR. That table furnishes V, J and clone size, whereas the DNA furnished D and trimming. Of about 69,000 clones listed, roughly 85% were seen once; the top ten hold just under 3%. V shed 6 bases and J 10 bases; nucleotides not matched to a gene: 6. The CDR3 totals 14 residues. Germline CDR1 and CDR2: MNHNY and SVGAGI (reference sequence). The receptor was isolated from a man older than 75 with acute or convalescent COVID-19. The chain uses TRBV6-6 and TRBJ2-1; 13 bases fit TRBD2. Input material: peripheral blood. The CDR3 sequence is CASSPGLAGREQFF. The CDR3 nucleotides are TGTGCCAGCAGCCCGGGACTAGCGGGACGGGAGCAGTTCTTC.